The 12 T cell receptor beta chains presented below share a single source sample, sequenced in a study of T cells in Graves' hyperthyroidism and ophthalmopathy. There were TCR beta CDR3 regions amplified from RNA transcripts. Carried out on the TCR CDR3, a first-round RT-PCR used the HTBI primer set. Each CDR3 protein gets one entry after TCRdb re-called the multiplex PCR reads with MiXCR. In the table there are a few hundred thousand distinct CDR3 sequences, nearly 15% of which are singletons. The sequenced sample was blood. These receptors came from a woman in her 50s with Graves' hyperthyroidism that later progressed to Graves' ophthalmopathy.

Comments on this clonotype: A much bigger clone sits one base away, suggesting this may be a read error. The DNA for the CDR3 is TGTGCCAGCAGCTTTCTAGGAGGCCTCGGAAACACCATACATTTT. It encodes CASSFLGGLGNTIHF. The chain joins TRBV11-2 to TRBJ1-3; D ambiguous. The CDR3 extends over 15 amino acids. Germline lookup yields CDR1 SGHAT and CDR2 FQNNGV. Drawing the rest from reference TRBV11-2 and TRBJ1-3, the complete variable domain is EAGVAQSPRYKIIEKRQSVAFWCNPISGHATLYWYQQILGQGPKLLIQFQNNGVVDDSQLPKDRFSAERLKGVDSTLKIQPAKLEDSAVYLCASSFLGGLGNTIHFGEGSWLTVV.

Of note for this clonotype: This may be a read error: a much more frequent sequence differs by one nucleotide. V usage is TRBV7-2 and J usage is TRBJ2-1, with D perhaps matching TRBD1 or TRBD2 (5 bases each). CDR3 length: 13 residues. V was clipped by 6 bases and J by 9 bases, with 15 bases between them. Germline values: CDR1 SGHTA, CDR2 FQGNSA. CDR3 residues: CASRARGTAEQFF. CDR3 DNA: TGTGCCAGCAGGGCTAGAGGGACGGCTGAGCAGTTCTTC.

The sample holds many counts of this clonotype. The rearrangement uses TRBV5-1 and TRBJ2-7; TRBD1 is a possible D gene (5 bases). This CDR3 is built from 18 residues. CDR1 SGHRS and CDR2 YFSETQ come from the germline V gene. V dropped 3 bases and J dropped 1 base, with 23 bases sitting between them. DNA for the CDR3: TGCGCCAGCAGCTCGCCCCCAAGGCCAGGGCTCCGATCCTACGAGCAGTACTTC. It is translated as CASSSPPRPGLRSYEQYF.

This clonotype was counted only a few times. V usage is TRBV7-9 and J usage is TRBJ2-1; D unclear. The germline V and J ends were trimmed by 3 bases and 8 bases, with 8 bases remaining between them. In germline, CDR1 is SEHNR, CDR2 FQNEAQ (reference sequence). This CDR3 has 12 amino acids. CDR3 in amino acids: CASSLTRDEQFF. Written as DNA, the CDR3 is TGTGCCAGCAGCTTGACAAGGGATGAGCAGTTCTTC.

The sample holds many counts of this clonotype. The CDR3 protein is CASSRTGDSSYEQYF. CDR3 coding DNA: TGTGCCAGCAGTCGTACAGGGGACAGCTCCTACGAGCAGTACTTC. This rearrangement joins TRBV28 to TRBJ2-7, with TRBD1 matching 7 bases. After removal of 5 bases from V and 0 bases from J, the junction contained 7 bases not matched to a gene. Germline V gene lookup returns CDR1 MDHEN and CDR2 SYDVKM. The CDR3 runs to 15 residues.

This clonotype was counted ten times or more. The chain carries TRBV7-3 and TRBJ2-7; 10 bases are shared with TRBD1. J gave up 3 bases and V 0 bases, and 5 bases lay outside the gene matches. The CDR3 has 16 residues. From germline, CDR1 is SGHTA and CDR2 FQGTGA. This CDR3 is CASSLTGGQGRYEQYF. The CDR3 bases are TGTGCCAGCAGCTTAACAGGGGGACAGGGGCGCTACGAGCAGTACTTC.

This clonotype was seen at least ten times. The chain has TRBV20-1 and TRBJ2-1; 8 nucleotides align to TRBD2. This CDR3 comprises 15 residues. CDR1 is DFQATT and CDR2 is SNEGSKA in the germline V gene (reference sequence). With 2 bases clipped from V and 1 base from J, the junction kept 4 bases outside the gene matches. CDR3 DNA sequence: TGCAGTGCTAGACGGAGCGGGAGATCCTACAATGAGCAGTTCTTC. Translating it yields CSARRSGRSYNEQFF.

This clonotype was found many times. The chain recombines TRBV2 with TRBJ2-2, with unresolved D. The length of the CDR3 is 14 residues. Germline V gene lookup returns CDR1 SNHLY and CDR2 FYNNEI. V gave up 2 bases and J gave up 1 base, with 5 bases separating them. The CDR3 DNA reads TGTGCCAGCAGTGAAAGTCTGAACACCGGGGAGCTGTTTTTT. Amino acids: CASSESLNTGELFF. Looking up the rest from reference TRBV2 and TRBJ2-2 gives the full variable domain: EPEVTQTPSHQVTQMGQEVILRCVPISNHLYFYWYRQILGQKVEFLVSFYNNEISEKSEIFDDQFSVERPDGSNFTLKIRSTKLEDSAMYFCASSESLNTGELFFGEGSRLTVL.

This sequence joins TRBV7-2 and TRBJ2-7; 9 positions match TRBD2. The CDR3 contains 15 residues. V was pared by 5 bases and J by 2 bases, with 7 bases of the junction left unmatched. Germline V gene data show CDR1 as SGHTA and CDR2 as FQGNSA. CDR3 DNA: TGTGCCAGCAGCGCCGCGGGAGGGGGAACCTACGAGCAGTACTTC. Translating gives CASSAAGGGTYEQYF.

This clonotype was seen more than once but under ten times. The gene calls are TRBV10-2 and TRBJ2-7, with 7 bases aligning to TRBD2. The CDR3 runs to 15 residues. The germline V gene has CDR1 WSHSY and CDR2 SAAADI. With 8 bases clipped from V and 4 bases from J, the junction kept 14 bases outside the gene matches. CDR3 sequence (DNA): TGCGCCAGCGCACTACCTTTTGGGACTAATTACGAGCAGTACTTC. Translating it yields CASALPFGTNYEQYF.

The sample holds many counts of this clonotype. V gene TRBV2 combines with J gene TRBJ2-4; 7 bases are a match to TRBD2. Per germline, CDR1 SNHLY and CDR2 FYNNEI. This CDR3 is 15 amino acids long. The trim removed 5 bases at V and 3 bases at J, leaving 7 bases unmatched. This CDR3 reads CASSPHSGNKNIQYF. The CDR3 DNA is TGTGCCAGCAGTCCCCACAGCGGGAACAAAAACATTCAGTACTTC. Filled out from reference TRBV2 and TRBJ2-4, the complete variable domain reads EPEVTQTPSHQVTQMGQEVILRCVPISNHLYFYWYRQILGQKVEFLVSFYNNEISEKSEIFDDQFSVERPDGSNFTLKIRSTKLEDSAMYFCASSPHSGNKNIQYFGAGTRLSVL.

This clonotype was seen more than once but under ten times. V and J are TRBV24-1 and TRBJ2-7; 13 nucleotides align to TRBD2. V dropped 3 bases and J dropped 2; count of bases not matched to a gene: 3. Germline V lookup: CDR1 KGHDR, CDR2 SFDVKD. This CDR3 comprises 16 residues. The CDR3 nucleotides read TGTGCCACCAGTGATCCAACTAGCGGGAGGGCCTACGAGCAGTACTTC. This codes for CATSDPTSGRAYEQYF.